This T cell receptor (beta chain) was observed in a study of blood T cell repertoires in COVID-19. Study context: Samples taken during acute and convalescent COVID-19 were collected in the United States, Italy and Spain. Nucleic acid was either cDNA or gDNA, and it came from T cells, B-cell-depleted T cells, or PBMCs.

Clones were sequenced by immunoSEQ multiplex PCR, and TCRdb holds only the in-frame ones, with some missing. The repertoire includes about 260,000 clones, approximately 82% of them detected once, and approximately 1.9% sits in the top ten. The sample consisted of peripheral blood. The sequence came from a woman of 80 years or more with acute or convalescent COVID-19.

The CDR3 reads CASSRGQGYEQYF. CDR3 bases: TGTGCCAGCAGTCGTGGACAGGGCTACGAGCAGTACTTC. V gene TRBV3-1 (or the pseudogene TRBV3-2) combines with J gene TRBJ2-7; TRBD1 aligns across 8 bases. The CDR3 contains 13 residues. V trimming: 6 bases; J trimming: 3 bases; junction bases outside the gene matches: 4. From germline, CDR1 is LGHDT and CDR2 YNNKEL (reference sequence).